The rows below give T cell receptor beta chains drawn from one sample of a study of cytomegalovirus exposure and HLA in healthy donors. Measured with immunoSEQ multiplex PCR; TCRdb has only the in-frame clones, and not every one. This sample has 200,000 to 250,000 clones; about 80% occur once, and the top ten carry around 0.57%. The sequencing input was PBMCs. These receptors came from a woman between 40 and 55 years old in good health and CMV-seronegative. Both conserved end residues are part of each CDR3. The D gene is left open where the match is weak. Size tells how often a clone was seen (once, few, many) or the class of an expanded clone, and some rows leave it out.

V	J	D	size	DNA	CDR3
TRBV5-1	TRBJ1-4	NA	NA	TGCGCCAGCAGCTCCAGGGGATTATCAACTAATGAAAAACTGTTTTTT	CASSSRGLSTNEKLFF
TRBV18	TRBJ2-1	TRBD1	NA	TGTGCCAGCTCCCTGGACAGGGGAACCTACAATGAGCAGTTCTTC	CASSLDRGTYNEQFF
TRBV9	TRBJ1-4	TRBD1	NA	TGTGCCAGCAGCCAGTCCGGGACAGATAATGAAAAACTGTTTTTT	CASSQSGTDNEKLFF
TRBV25-1	TRBJ1-6	TRBD1	NA	TGTGCCAGCAGTGAATATCGCCCCGGTCCAGGGGGCAATTCACCCCTCCACTTT	CASSEYRPGPGGNSPLHF
TRBV7-2	TRBJ2-6	NA	NA	TGTGCCAGCAGCGCTACTCTTGGGAGTGCCGGGGCCAACGTCCTGACTTTC	CASSATLGSAGANVLTF
TRBV7-2	TRBJ2-5	NA	NA	TGTGCCAGCAGCTTAGGACTCGTACAGACTAGGGTGACCCAGTACTTC	CASSLGLVQTRVTQYF
TRBV2	TRBJ1-2	NA	NA	TGTGCGACAGCAGCGCGAGGGAGGGGAGGTAATGGCTACACCTTC	CATAARGRGGNGYTF
TRBV7-8	TRBJ1-1	NA	NA	TGTGCCAGCAGCCCCCGACGGGGGGGCACTGAAGCTTTCTTT	CASSPRRGGTEAFF
TRBV9	TRBJ2-7	NA	NA	TGTGCCAGCAGCGTAGGCAGCCGGAGTTCCTACGAGCAGTACTTC	CASSVGSRSSYEQYF
TRBV27	TRBJ2-2	NA	NA	TGTGCCAGCAGTTTACACCGGGACTTTTACACCGGGGAGCTGTTTTTT	CASSLHRDFYTGELFF
TRBV5-4	TRBJ1-2	TRBD1	NA	TGTGCCAGCAGCCCAGGACAGGGGGTTAACTATGGCTACACCTTC	CASSPGQGVNYGYTF
TRBV30	TRBJ2-6	NA	NA	TGTGCCTGGAGTGGGACCCAGGGAAGGGCCAACGTCCTGACTTTC	CAWSGTQGRANVLTF
TRBV2	TRBJ1-5	NA	few	TGTGCCAGCATGGCGGTACCGAATCAGCCCCAGCATTTT	CASMAVPNQPQHF
TRBV2	TRBJ2-3	TRBD1	NA	TGTGCCAGCCATAGGACAGGCATTAGCACAGATACGCAGTATTTT	CASHRTGISTDTQYF
TRBV19	TRBJ2-7	NA	once	TGTGCCAGTAGCGGCAGGGGTTCCTACGAGCAGTACTTC	CASSGRGSYEQYF
TRBV6-5	TRBJ2-1	NA	NA	TGTGCCAGCAGTTACTCGCGGACAGTCATGAATGAGCAGTTCTTC	CASSYSRTVMNEQFF
TRBV9	TRBJ1-1	NA	NA	TGTGCCAGCAGCCCATCGGGATTGCGAGGGAACACTGAAGCTTTCTTT	CASSPSGLRGNTEAFF
TRBV9	TRBJ1-5	NA	NA	TGTGCCAGCAGCGTAGTGGACACCCCGGGTCAGCCCCAGCATTTT	CASSVVDTPGQPQHF
TRBV19	TRBJ2-2	TRBD1	NA	TGTGCCGGGAAAGGACAGGGAGTCACCGGGGAGCTGTTTTTT	CAGKGQGVTGELFF
TRBV5-1	TRBJ2-7	NA	NA	TGCGCCAGCAGCTTGAATCGCGGACTACCTTCTTCCGAGCAGTACTTC	CASSLNRGLPSSEQYF
TRBV5-6	TRBJ1-2	NA	NA	TGTGCCAGCAGCTTGGACCCTGCGGGTCCCCTTGGCTATGGCTACACCTTC	CASSLDPAGPLGYGYTF
TRBV30	TRBJ1-5	NA	NA	TGTGCCTGGAGTCCGGTGCGAGGGAATCAGCCCCAGCATTTT	CAWSPVRGNQPQHF
TRBV18	TRBJ1-2	NA	NA	TGTGCCAGCTCACCATCCTCAGACAGTTATGGCTACACCTTC	CASSPSSDSYGYTF
TRBV27	TRBJ2-3	TRBD2	NA	TGTGCCAGCAGTCTTAGCGGGGCCGCAGATACGCAGTATTTT	CASSLSGAADTQYF
TRBV7-2	TRBJ1-2	TRBD1	once	TGTGCCAGCAGCTTAGTCGCCCAGGGGGCTTATAGCTATGGCTACACCTTC	CASSLVAQGAYSYGYTF
TRBV4-1	TRBJ1-3	TRBD1	NA	TGCGCCAGCAGCCGAGAGACAGGGGGCCGGGGAGGAAACACCATATATTTT	CASSRETGGRGGNTIYF
TRBV5-6	TRBJ1-1	NA	few	TGTGCCAGCAGCCCCATACAAGGGGGCACTGAAGCTTTCTTT	CASSPIQGGTEAFF
TRBV2	TRBJ1-2	TRBD1	NA	TGTGCCAGCAGAAAAGCGGAGGGGGCGGCGGAAGGCTACACCTTC	CASRKAEGAAEGYTF
TRBV6-5	TRBJ1-1	TRBD1	NA	TGTGCCAGCACCAACAGGGGAACGAAGAACACTGAAGCTTTCTTT	CASTNRGTKNTEAFF
TRBV7-2	TRBJ2-7	TRBD2	NA	TGTGCCAGCAGCTTAAAGGCGGGGGGGCCAGGGGAGCAGTACTTC	CASSLKAGGPGEQYF
TRBV7-9	TRBJ1-2	NA	NA	TGTGCCAGCAGCTTAGTCGAGCTGAACTATGGCTACACCTTC	CASSLVELNYGYTF
TRBV18	TRBJ1-4	TRBD1	NA	TGTGCCAGCTCACCAAAGGGGGCAGATAATGAAAAACTGTTTTTT	CASSPKGADNEKLFF
TRBV7-8	TRBJ1-5	TRBD1	NA	TGTGCCAGCAGTAAGGACAGGAGCAATCAGCCCCAGCATTTT	CASSKDRSNQPQHF
TRBV5-4	TRBJ2-2	TRBD1	NA	TGTGCCAGCAGACACCACCGGGACAGCGCGAACACCGGGGAGCTGTTTTTT	CASRHHRDSANTGELFF
TRBV28	TRBJ1-2	TRBD1	NA	TGTGCCAGTGCGACAGGGTTGAACTATGGCTACACCTTC	CASATGLNYGYTF
TRBV4-1	TRBJ2-1	NA	NA	TGCGCCAGCAGCCAAGTTGGTAGTTTTCCGTTCTTC	CASSQVGSFPFF
TRBV19	TRBJ2-7	NA	NA	TGTGCCAGTAGTATAGCCCAGGGTTACGAGCAGTACTTC	CASSIAQGYEQYF
TRBV28	TRBJ2-7	TRBD1	NA	TGTGCCAGCAGCCCCCGGACAGGGGACCCTAGGGAGCAGTACTTC	CASSPRTGDPREQYF
TRBV5-6	TRBJ2-5	NA	NA	TGTGCCAGCAGCTTGGGTCCCCAGCAGTACTTC	CASSLGPQQYF
TRBV10-2	TRBJ2-7	NA	NA	TGCGCCAGCAGTCCAAGGACAGACTCCTACGAGCAGTACTTC	CASSPRTDSYEQYF
TRBV5-6	TRBJ2-6	NA	NA	TGTGCCAGCAGCTACCCGGACACAGGGGCCAACGTCCTGACTTTC	CASSYPDTGANVLTF
TRBV29-1	TRBJ1-1	NA	once	TGCAGCGTTGGAGGGGCAGGGAGGGGTGAAGCTTTCTTT	CSVGGAGRGEAFF
TRBV4-2	TRBJ2-1	NA	NA	TGTGCCAGCAGCCAAGATGGGTCGGGGGAGCAGTTCTTC	CASSQDGSGEQFF
TRBV7-8	TRBJ2-7	TRBD2	NA	TGTGCCAGCAGCTTATCGGGCCTAGCGGGGGCCTCGACCTACGAGCAGTACTTC	CASSLSGLAGASTYEQYF
TRBV6-1	TRBJ1-6	TRBD1	NA	TGTGCCAGCACCAACGGACAGGGGAGTTTATCACCCCTCCACTTT	CASTNGQGSLSPLHF
TRBV5-1	TRBJ2-2	NA	once	TGCGCCAGCAGCTTGGGTACGGGGTCGAACACCGGGGAGCTGTTTTTT	CASSLGTGSNTGELFF
TRBV9	TRBJ1-1	NA	NA	TGTGCCAGCAGCGTAGACGGGGGGCGTGCTTTCTTT	CASSVDGGRAFF